The 15 T cell receptor beta chains listed next were all sequenced from one sample in a study of stem cell transplantation in POMP-related autoinflammatory disease. Broader study findings: Across all analyzed T-cell subsets, patients with PRAID tended toward reduced diversity and increased clonality. Patients with PRAID showed a restricted number of unique TRB V-J gene pairings.

The assay was immunoSEQ multiplex PCR, and TCRdb's table has in-frame clones only and misses some. This table holds roughly 8,500 clones, roughly nine tenths found once. No antigens are known for them. The sequences come from CD8+ T cells from PBMCs, collected before stem cell transplantation. The receptors shown here come from a human donor with POMP-related autoinflammation and immune dysregulation (PRAID).

To note about this clone: Lacking the conserved final phenylalanine or tryptophan, this CDR3 likely reflects a read error. The chain combines TRBV7-9 with TRBJ1-2, with 7 bases that match TRBD1. J lost 3 bases, V lost 10 bases, and 5 bases had no gene match. The V gene's germline CDR1 is SEHNR and CDR2 FQNEAQ (reference sequence). The length of the CDR3 is 12 residues. The CDR3 nucleotides read TGTGCCATCCTGGGGACAGACTATGGCTACACCCTC. Translating it yields CAILGTDYGYTL.

Here the CDR3 DNA reads TGCGCCAGCAGCCTAACTGGGGGCACCGGGGAGCTGTTTTTT. Its translation is CASSLTGGTGELFF. The rearrangement uses TRBV4-1 and TRBJ2-2, with D perhaps assigned TRBD1 or TRBD2 (5 bases each). The CDR3 runs 14 residues. The V gene's germline CDR1 is MGHRA and CDR2 YSYEKL. Trimming removed 4 bases from V and 4 bases from J, with 10 bases in between.

V gene TRBV19 combines with J gene TRBJ2-1; possible D gene TRBD1, 6 bases. Deletions cut 5 bases from V and 3 bases from J, with 11 bases between. The length of the CDR3 is 14 residues. Germline lookup yields CDR1 LNHDA and CDR2 SQIVND (reference sequence). The CDR3 nucleotides read TGTGCCAGTAGTGCGATGGACAGCTACAATGAGCAGTTCTTC. Amino acid sequence: CASSAMDSYNEQFF.

V is TRBV28 and J is TRBJ2-1, with D tentatively TRBD2 (6 bases). There are 15 residues in the CDR3. The germline gives CDR1 MDHEN, CDR2 SYDVKM. The V end was cut by 1 base, the J end by 3 bases, with 10 bases between. Here the CDR3 DNA reads TGTGCCAGCAGTTTATACGGGGACTTCTACAATGAGCAGTTCTTC. Its protein product is CASSLYGDFYNEQFF.

J is TRBJ2-7 and V is TRBV29-1; TRBD1 agrees at 8 bases. Germline CDR1 reads SQVTM; CDR2 reads ANQGSEA. The CDR3 runs to 14 residues. J gave up 1 base and V 5 bases, and 7 bases lay outside the gene matches. The CDR3 nucleotides read TGCAGCGTTCACCTGACAGGGGCTTCCTACGAGCAGTACTTC. Protein sequence: CSVHLTGASYEQYF.

The table lists this clone with a count of one. CDR3 residues: CASNERDRAFF. Written as DNA, the CDR3 is TGTGCCAGCAATGAGAGGGACCGAGCTTTCTTT. The chain uses TRBV25-1 and TRBJ1-1, with a possible D match to TRBD1 (5 bases). Per germline, CDR1 MGHDK and CDR2 SYGVNS. The CDR3 is 11 amino acids. V was shortened by 7 bases and J by 10 bases, with 13 bases between the two germline ends.

The rearrangement links TRBV6-1 to TRBJ2-5, with a possible D match to TRBD2 (6 bases). The CDR3 is made up of 14 amino acids. Germline V CDR1 and CDR2: MNHNS, SASEGT. The V and J ends lost 3 bases and 6 bases respectively, with 14 bases between them. CDR3 DNA: TGTGCCAGCAGTGACGTTGGGGGGTTGAAGACCCAGTACTTC. As protein: CASSDVGGLKTQYF.

This clone was observed a single time. The rearrangement uses TRBV30 and TRBJ1-3; D ambiguous. Trimming left V 3 bases short and J 3 bases short, with 6 bases between. The CDR3 covers 12 residues. CDR1 is GTSNPN and CDR2 is SVGIG in the germline V gene (reference sequence). The CDR3 DNA reads TGTGCCTGGAGCGCGGATGGAAACACCATATATTTT. It encodes CAWSADGNTIYF.

The V and J genes are TRBV5-6 and TRBJ1-1, with D possibly TRBD1 on 5 matching bases. Germline loops: CDR1 SGHDT, CDR2 YYEEEE. The germline V and J ends were trimmed by 0 bases and 10 bases, with 16 bases remaining between them. The CDR3 spans 14 residues. This CDR3 reads CASSLGGGPFRAFF. The CDR3 DNA reads TGTGCCAGCAGCTTGGGGGGCGGCCCTTTTCGAGCTTTCTTT.

A remark on this clone: Germline is not matched at one junction end, which may reflect a read error. V is TRBV7-9 and J is TRBJ1-1; the D is unclear. The CDR3 consists of 14 residues. The germline CDR1 and CDR2 sequences are SEHNR and FQNEAQ (reference sequence). The CDR3 bases are TGTGCCAGCAGCTTAGGCATTGGGGTAACTGAAACTTTCTTT. This codes for CASSLGIGVTETFF.

Only one count was recorded for this clone. V gene TRBV10-3 combines with J gene TRBJ2-7, with 9 bases aligning to TRBD1. The length of the CDR3 is 19 residues. Germline values: CDR1 ENHRY, CDR2 SYGVKD. The V gene end was trimmed by 0 bases and the J gene end by 4 bases; junction bases not matched to a gene: 16. This CDR3 reads CAISESLLLQGAHLYEQYF. CDR3 DNA: TGTGCCATCAGTGAGTCCTTACTGCTACAGGGGGCGCATCTGTACGAGCAGTACTTC.

The chain uses TRBV28 and TRBJ1-1, with 7 bases matching TRBD1. Trimming took 3 bases from V and 3 from J; bases not matched to a gene: 10. Germline CDR1 is MDHEN and CDR2 is SYDVKM. The CDR3 has 16 residues. The CDR3 sequence: CASSFIGTGADTEAFF. The CDR3 region has the DNA TGTGCCAGCAGTTTTATTGGTACAGGGGCGGACACTGAAGCTTTCTTT. Supplemented by reference TRBV28 and TRBJ1-1, the full variable domain reads DVKVTQSSRYLVKRTGEKVFLECVQDMDHENMFWYRQDPGLGLRLIYFSYDVKMKEKGDIPEGYSVSREKKERFSLILESASTNQTSMYLCASSFIGTGADTEAFFGQGTRLTVV.

The chain uses TRBV2 and TRBJ2-1; TRBD2 agrees at 8 bases. The CDR3 runs 16 residues. V gave up 3 bases and J gave up 8 bases; unmatched junction bases: 12. Germline values: CDR1 SNHLY, CDR2 FYNNEI. The CDR3 DNA reads TGTGCCAGCAGTGATAGTACCGGGGGGGCCGGGGATGAGCAGTTCTTC. Translation gives CASSDSTGGAGDEQFF.

This clone appeared once. The chain links TRBV7-9 to TRBJ1-6; 7 positions agree with TRBD1. The CDR3 runs to 15 residues. Trimming at V came to 8 bases and at J to 2 bases, leaving 6 bases not matched to a gene. The V gene's germline CDR1 is SEHNR and CDR2 FQNEAQ (reference sequence). The CDR3 DNA sequence: TGTGCCAGCCAAGGGGGCATAACCTATAATTCACCCCTCCACTTT. This translates into CASQGGITYNSPLHF.

CDR3 nucleotides: TGTGCCAGCAGCTCGGGACAGGGCACAGATACGCAGTATTTT. It codes for CASSSGQGTDTQYF. This sequence joins TRBV7-3 and TRBJ2-3; 8 bases agree with TRBD1. Germline CDR1 and CDR2: SGHTA and FQGTGA. This CDR3 is 14 amino acids long. The V segment lost 4 bases and the J segment 1 base; nucleotides outside the gene matches: 1.